This T cell receptor beta chain stems from a study of T cell responses to AZD1222 COVID-19 vaccine (dated by TCRdb to about 2021). At the level of the whole study: TCR sequencing was performed for 230 to 250 trial participants, of whom roughly 200 were given two doses of AZD1222 and around 25 were given two doses of MenACWY control vaccine. Enrollment into the trials was organized by age into subgroups of 18-55, 56-69 and 70-plus years, and those subgroups contained 148, 28 and 57 TCR-sequenced participants, respectively. Overall study results and their limits: Participants were mostly white British, with more females than males. The authors suggested clonal diversity may have been underestimated. Only five or six AZD1222 recipients were SARS-CoV-2 seropositive at baseline, limiting conclusions about previously exposed vaccinees. Epitopes outside the regions mutated in the B.1.351 and B.1.1.7 variants were reportedly recognized by nearly half of the unique spike-specific TCRs. Spike-specific TCR breadth and depth rose significantly after two AZD1222 doses compared with day 0 and with MenACWY recipients. No day 14 peak-response samples were available, so repertoires were characterized only after the peak T cell response. The whole spike protein was spanned by vaccine-associated CD4 TCRs, and dominant responses were seen in regions 160-218 and 743-854. In the small 56-69-year group, the increase in depth fell short of significance, most likely because of low power.

The time point label here, explained by the study, means: baseline before first vaccination. What the treatment or condition label conveys for this sample: meningococcal conjugate vaccine given as trial control. Vaccinee samples were obtained from the UK trials COV001 and COV002, which included a single-blind randomized controlled phase 2/3 trial of AZD1222 (ChAdOx1 nCoV-19) in healthy adults. For TCRbeta chain sequencing, PBMC samples were collected from trial participants at day 0 and at day 28 after the second dose. Regarding this clone: Its antigen specificity is not known. No base quality information exists; no much larger clone differs at one position.

The CDR3 regions of human TCRbeta chains were analyzed by immunosequencing. Per the authors' processing: Repertoire TCRs were checked for matches against a reference library of SARS-CoV-2-specific TCRs that had been generated using the MIRA antigen-specificity platform. Breadth was defined as the fraction of unique TCRs that were SARS-CoV-2-associated. Depth was defined as the fraction of total T cells that were SARS-CoV-2-associated. Using the MIRA data, each spike-specific TCR was assigned both to the spike region to which the TCR was reactive and to a CD4 or CD8 class. Log10-transformed breadth and depth values were compared by one-way ANOVA with Sidak's multiple comparisons tests. Here the immuneACCESS table is served through TCRdb, limited to in-frame sequences with V and J called. Missing clones are a known gap in these copies; in checked studies unresolved V genes cover under half, and the rest lacks a known reason. That table furnishes V, J and clone size, whereas the DNA furnished D and trimming. The sample table contains 66,000 or so clones; only one count was recorded for more than 65% of them. Clones ranked in the top ten supply around 20% of the sample.

Including the terminal cysteine and phenylalanine, the CDR3 comprises 14 residues. The entry retains the CDR3 DNA only, 42 bases that are in frame from base 1. Here V drops 3 bases and J drops 2 bases, and the junction holds 1 base not matched to any gene. The germline V gene encodes CDR1 KGHSH and CDR2 LQKENI. The clonotype was recovered from an adult in good health. Sequencing was performed on peripheral blood, taken on day 0 of MenACWY control vaccination. The chain employs TRBV18 and TRBJ2-7; 10 nucleotides in the junction match TRBD1. The sequenced DNA: TGTGCCAGCTCACCGGGGACAGGGGCCTACGAGCAGTACTTC. Its translation is CASSPGTGAYEQYF.